Described below is a single TCR beta chain sequence and its context. Its antigen target is currently unknown. A junction boundary mismatches the germline segment, possibly from a read error. Patients with autoimmune disease history or receiving systemic immunosuppression were excluded from the trial. Peripheral blood for TCR sequencing was collected from all dose cohorts at baseline, on cycle 4 day 1, and on cycle 7 day 1. Samples were obtained from an open-label, multicenter, first-in-human phase I dose-escalation trial of ivuxolimab. Adults with locally advanced or metastatic head and neck squamous cell, hepatocellular, melanoma or renal cell carcinoma were enrolled in the trial. CD4+ and CD8+ T cells were sorted separately from peripheral blood before TCR sequencing. Reading from cysteine to phenylalanine, the CDR3 counts 11 amino acids. Just the 33-base CDR3 DNA is kept, in frame starting at base 1. For CDR1 and CDR2, the germline V gene (reference sequence) lists DFQATT and SNEGSKA.

To sequence the TCRbeta CDR3 region, genomic DNA was isolated from the sorted cells. The immunoSEQ Assay was used for sequencing of TCRbeta CDR3 regions. TCRdb carries this immuneACCESS record with in-frame sequences only. Its versions omit some clonotypes, under half of them owing to an unresolved V gene in the studies checked, with the rest unexplained. This sample comprises tens of thousands of clones, around nine tenths of them detected only once. The ten biggest clones cover 15% to 20% of the sample. These data originate in a study of OX40 agonist ivuxolimab in advanced cancers. For context, the study as a whole: Ivuxolimab was an agonistic, fully human IgG2 monoclonal antibody directed against OX40 (CD134), a costimulatory receptor. Prior anti-PD-1, anti-PD-L1 or anti-CTLA-4 therapy was permitted, and less than 45% of dose-escalation patients had received checkpoint inhibitors. In the dose-escalation cohort, more than 75% of patients were male, and the mean age was approximately 60 years, with a range of about 20 to 79. The paper covers the monotherapy dose-escalation part of the phase I ivuxolimab trial, which included N = 52 patients. Intravenous ivuxolimab was administered to patients every 2 weeks at six dose levels: 0.01, 0.1, 0.3, 1.5, 3 and 10 mg/kg. Partial responses occurred in three dose-escalation patients: two with cutaneous melanoma and one with hepatocellular carcinoma. Peripheral TCRbeta sequencing aimed to test whether ivuxolimab altered TCR sequence diversity and caused clonal T-cell expansion. Of the roughly 52 dose-escalation patients, hepatocellular carcinoma was present in about 20, melanoma in roughly 15, renal cell carcinoma in 9 and head and neck cancer in 9. Study-level results and caveats: At doses of 0.1 to 3.0 mg/kg, clonal expansion of both CD4+ and CD8+ blood T cells was observed from baseline to week 6. Low levels of normalized T-cell clonal expansion were also shown by some nonresponding patients. In the 0.1-3.0 mg/kg groups, partial responders had among the lowest normalized peripheral clonal expansion, particularly in CD8+ T cells. Antigen specificity was not determined for the clonally expanded peripheral T cells. After ivuxolimab, more expanded clones were found on average in CD8+ T cells than in CD4+ T cells.

The TCR originated in an adult with an advanced solid tumor such as melanoma, head and neck, liver or kidney cancer. The starting material was CD4+ or CD8+ T cells sorted from blood, obtained in a trial of the OX40 agonist ivuxolimab. Recombination joined TRBV20-1 with TRBJ1-1; the D region possibly corresponds to TRBD1 (6 bases align). The CDR3 region reads CSAYRDTEAFF. The nucleotide sequence reads as follows: TGCAGTGCTTACCGGGACACAGAAGCTTTCTTT.